The present entry profiles one T cell receptor beta chain with its context. The sample is drawn from a study of cytomegalovirus exposure and HLA in healthy donors. TCRdb keeps only in-frame clones here, not all; method: immunoSEQ multiplex PCR. The table has 65,000 to 75,000 clones, 95% to 96% seen once. Sequencing was performed on PBMCs. The sequence was collected from a woman under 30 in good health and CMV-seropositive.

The CDR3 spells CASSFTKHGLAGGSADTQYF. In nucleotides, the CDR3 is TGTGCCAGCAGCTTTACTAAACACGGACTAGCGGGAGGGAGTGCAGATACGCAGTATTTT. The gene calls are TRBV5-4 and TRBJ2-3; 15 nucleotides align to TRBD2. Unmatched junction bases numbered 14, after V lost 2 bases and J lost 4 bases. Germline CDR1 is SGHNT and CDR2 is YYREEE (reference sequence). This CDR3 spans 20 amino acids.